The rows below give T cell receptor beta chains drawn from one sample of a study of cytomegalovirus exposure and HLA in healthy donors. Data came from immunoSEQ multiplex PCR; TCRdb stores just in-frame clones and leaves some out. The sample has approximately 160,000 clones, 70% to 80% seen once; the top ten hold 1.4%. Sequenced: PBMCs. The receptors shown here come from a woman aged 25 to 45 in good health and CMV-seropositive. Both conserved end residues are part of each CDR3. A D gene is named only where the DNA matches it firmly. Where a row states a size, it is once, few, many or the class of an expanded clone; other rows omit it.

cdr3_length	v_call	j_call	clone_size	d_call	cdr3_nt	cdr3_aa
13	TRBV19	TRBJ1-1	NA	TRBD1	TGTGCCAGTAGCAATTCAGGGGGCATCGGAGCTTTCTTT	CASSNSGGIGAFF
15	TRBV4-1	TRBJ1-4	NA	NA	TGCGCCAGCAGCCAAGAAGCACAGGAAGGAGAAAAACTGTTTTTT	CASSQEAQEGEKLFF
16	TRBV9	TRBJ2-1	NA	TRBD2	TGTGCCAGCAGCGGCTTTACTAGCGGGTCCTACAATGAGCAGTTCTTC	CASSGFTSGSYNEQFF
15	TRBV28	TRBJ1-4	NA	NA	TGTGCCAGCACCACAGGGTCTGGAACTAATGAAAAACTGTTTTTT	CASTTGSGTNEKLFF
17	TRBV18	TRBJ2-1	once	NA	TGTGCCAGCTCACCCAACTATCTCCTTCCCTCCTACAATGAGCAGTTCTTC	CASSPNYLLPSYNEQFF
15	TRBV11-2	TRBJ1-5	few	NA	TGTGCCAGCAGCTTAGATCGGGAGGGAAATCAGCCCCAGCATTTT	CASSLDREGNQPQHF
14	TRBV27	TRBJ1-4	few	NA	TGTGCCAGCAGCTGGACATCCCTCGGTGAAAAACTGTTTTTT	CASSWTSLGEKLFF
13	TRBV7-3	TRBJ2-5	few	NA	TGTGCCAGCAGCTTAACGGGGGCGGAGACCCAGTACTTC	CASSLTGAETQYF
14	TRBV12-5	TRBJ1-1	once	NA	TGTGCTAGTGGTTTGGCAATCATGAACACTGAAGCTTTCTTT	CASGLAIMNTEAFF
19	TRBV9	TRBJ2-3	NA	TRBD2	TGTGCCAGCAGCGGGTGGGGGGCTCCGGTAGCGGGGAGCACAGATACGCAGTATTTT	CASSGWGAPVAGSTDTQYF
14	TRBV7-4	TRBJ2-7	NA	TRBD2	TGTGCCAGCAGCTCCGGGACTAGCGGCTACGAGCAGTACTTC	CASSSGTSGYEQYF
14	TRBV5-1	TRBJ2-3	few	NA	TGCGCCAGCCGCCCGGGACAAAGCACAGATACGCAGTATTTT	CASRPGQSTDTQYF
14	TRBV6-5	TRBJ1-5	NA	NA	TGTGCCAGCAGTCTGGGCCGGTTTAATCAGCCCCAGCATTTT	CASSLGRFNQPQHF
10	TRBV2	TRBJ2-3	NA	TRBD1	TGTGCCAGCACCGGGACAGGGCAGTATTTT	CASTGTGQYF
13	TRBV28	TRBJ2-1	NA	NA	TGTGCCAGCAGTAATCGGGGGTACAATGAGCAGTTCTTC	CASSNRGYNEQFF
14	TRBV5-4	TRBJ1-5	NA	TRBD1	TGTGCCAGCAGCGTTCAGGGGGGCAATCAGCCCCAGCATTTT	CASSVQGGNQPQHF
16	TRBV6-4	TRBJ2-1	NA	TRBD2	TGTGCCAGCAGTGACCCGGGACTAGCGGGTTCCAATGAGCAGTTCTTC	CASSDPGLAGSNEQFF
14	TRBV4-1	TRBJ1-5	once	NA	TGCGCCAGCAGCCAAGATCAAGAACTACAGCCCCAGCATTTT	CASSQDQELQPQHF
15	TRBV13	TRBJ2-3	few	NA	TGTGCCAGCAGCTTACGAGGGCGTAGCACAGATACGCAGTATTTT	CASSLRGRSTDTQYF
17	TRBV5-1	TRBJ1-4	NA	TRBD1	TGCGCCAGCAGCTTGGCTGCAGGGGGAGCAACTAATGAAAAACTGTTTTTT	CASSLAAGGATNEKLFF
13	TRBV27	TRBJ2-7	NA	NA	TGTGCCAGCAGCGGACTGGGGTACTACGAGCAGTACTTC	CASSGLGYYEQYF
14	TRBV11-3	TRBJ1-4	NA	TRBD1	TGTGCCAGCAGCTTAGTTAGAGGGCAGGGGGAACTGTTTTTT	CASSLVRGQGELFF
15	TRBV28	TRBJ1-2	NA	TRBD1	TGTGCCAGCAGTTTGACCCCCGGGACAGGCTATGGCTACACCTTC	CASSLTPGTGYGYTF
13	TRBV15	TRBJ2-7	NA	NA	TGTGCCACCAGCAGAGATGAGGGCAATGAGCAGTACTTC	CATSRDEGNEQYF
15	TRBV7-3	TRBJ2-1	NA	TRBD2	TGTGCCAGCAGCTTAAATATGGCGGGAGTCGGTGAGCAGTTCTTC	CASSLNMAGVGEQFF
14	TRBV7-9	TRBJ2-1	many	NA	TGTGCCAGCAGCCGCCTGGGGGCGGAGAATGAGCAGTTCTTC	CASSRLGAENEQFF
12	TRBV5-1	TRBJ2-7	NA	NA	TGCGCCACCAGGGGAGACTCCTACGAGCAGTACTTC	CATRGDSYEQYF
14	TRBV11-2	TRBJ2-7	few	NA	TGTGCCAGCAGCCTAGGGTCCAGCGCCTACGAGCAGTACTTC	CASSLGSSAYEQYF
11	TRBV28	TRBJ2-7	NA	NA	TGTGCCAGCAGTGAGTACTACGAGCAGTACTTC	CASSEYYEQYF
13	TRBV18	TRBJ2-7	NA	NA	TGTGCCAGCTCACCGGACGGGAACTACGAGCAGTACTTC	CASSPDGNYEQYF
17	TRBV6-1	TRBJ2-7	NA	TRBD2	TGTGCCAGCAGTGGAGGCGGACTAGCGGGATCCCTCGCTGAGCAGTACTTC	CASSGGGLAGSLAEQYF
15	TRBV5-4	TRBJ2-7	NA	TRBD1	TGTGCCAGCAGCCGGGACGGGACAGGGTTAGACGAGCAGTACTTC	CASSRDGTGLDEQYF
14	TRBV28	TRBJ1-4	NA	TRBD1	TGTGCCAGCAGTTTGTCCAGGGGGCGGGAAAAACTGTTTTTT	CASSLSRGREKLFF
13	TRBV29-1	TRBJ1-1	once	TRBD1	TGCAGCGTTGCGGACAGGCCGAACACTGAAGCTTTCTTT	CSVADRPNTEAFF
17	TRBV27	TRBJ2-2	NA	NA	TGTGCCAGCAGTTTAAACTCCCTCCGAACGAACACCGGGGAGCTGTTTTTT	CASSLNSLRTNTGELFF
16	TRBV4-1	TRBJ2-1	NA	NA	TGCGCCAGCAGCCCTCTTTGTCCGGAGGGCCTTTGTGAGCAGTTCTTC	CASSPLCPEGLCEQFF
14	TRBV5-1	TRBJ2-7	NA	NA	TGCGCCAGCAGCTTGTCCGGCGGGGCCTACGAGCAGTACTTC	CASSLSGGAYEQYF
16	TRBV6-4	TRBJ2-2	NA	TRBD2	TGTGCCAGCAGCCCCCGGGCTAGCGGGAACACCGGGGAGCTGTTTTTT	CASSPRASGNTGELFF
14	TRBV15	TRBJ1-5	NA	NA	TGTGCCACCAGCATGGGGAGAAGCAATCAGCCCCAGCATTTT	CATSMGRSNQPQHF
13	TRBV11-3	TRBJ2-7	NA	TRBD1	TGTGCCAGCAGCTGGACAGGGGTGGACGAGCAGTACTTC	CASSWTGVDEQYF
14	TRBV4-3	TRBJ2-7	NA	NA	TGCGCCAGCAGCCAAGATTGGGCTGGCTACGAGCAGTACTTC	CASSQDWAGYEQYF